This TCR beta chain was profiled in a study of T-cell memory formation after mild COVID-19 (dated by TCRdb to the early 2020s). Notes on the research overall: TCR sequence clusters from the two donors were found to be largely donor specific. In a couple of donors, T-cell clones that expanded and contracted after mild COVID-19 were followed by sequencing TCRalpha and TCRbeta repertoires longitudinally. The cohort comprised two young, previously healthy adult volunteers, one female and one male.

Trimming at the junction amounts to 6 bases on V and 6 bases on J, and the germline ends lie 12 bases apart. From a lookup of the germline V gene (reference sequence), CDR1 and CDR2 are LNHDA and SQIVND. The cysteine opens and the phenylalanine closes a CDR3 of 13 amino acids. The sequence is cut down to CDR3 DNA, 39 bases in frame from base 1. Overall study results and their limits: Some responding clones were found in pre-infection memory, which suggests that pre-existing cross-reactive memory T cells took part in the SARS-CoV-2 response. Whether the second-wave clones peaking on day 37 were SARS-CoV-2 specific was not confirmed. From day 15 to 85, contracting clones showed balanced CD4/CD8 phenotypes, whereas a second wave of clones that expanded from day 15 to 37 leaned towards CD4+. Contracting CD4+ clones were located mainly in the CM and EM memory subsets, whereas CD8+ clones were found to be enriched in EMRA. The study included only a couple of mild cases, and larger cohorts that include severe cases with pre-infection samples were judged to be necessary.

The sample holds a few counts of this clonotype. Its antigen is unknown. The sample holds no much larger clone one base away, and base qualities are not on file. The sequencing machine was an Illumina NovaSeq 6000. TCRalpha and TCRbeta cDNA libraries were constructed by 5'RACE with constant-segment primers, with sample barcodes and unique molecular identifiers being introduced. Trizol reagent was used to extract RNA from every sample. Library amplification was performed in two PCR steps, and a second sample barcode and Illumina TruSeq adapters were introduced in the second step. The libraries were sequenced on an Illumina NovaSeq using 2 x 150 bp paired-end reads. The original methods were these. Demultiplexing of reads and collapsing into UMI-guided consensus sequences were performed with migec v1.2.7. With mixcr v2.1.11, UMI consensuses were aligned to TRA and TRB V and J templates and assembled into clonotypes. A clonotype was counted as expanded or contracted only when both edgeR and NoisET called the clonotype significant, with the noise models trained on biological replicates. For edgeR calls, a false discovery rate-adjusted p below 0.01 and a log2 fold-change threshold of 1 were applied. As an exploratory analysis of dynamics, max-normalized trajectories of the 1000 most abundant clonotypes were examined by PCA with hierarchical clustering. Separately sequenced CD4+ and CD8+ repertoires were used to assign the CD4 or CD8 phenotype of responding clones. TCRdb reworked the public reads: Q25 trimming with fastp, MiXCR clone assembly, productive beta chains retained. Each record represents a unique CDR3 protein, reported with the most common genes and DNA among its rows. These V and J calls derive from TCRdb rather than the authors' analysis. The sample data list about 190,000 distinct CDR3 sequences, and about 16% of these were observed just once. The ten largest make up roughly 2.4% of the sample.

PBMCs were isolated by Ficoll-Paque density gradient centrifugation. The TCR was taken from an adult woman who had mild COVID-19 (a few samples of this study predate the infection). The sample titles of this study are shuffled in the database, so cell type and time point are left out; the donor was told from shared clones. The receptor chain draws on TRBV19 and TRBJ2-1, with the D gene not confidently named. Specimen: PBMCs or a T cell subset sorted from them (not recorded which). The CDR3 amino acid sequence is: CASRITWRNEQFF. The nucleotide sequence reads TGTGCCAGTAGGATCACTTGGCGCAATGAGCAGTTCTTC.